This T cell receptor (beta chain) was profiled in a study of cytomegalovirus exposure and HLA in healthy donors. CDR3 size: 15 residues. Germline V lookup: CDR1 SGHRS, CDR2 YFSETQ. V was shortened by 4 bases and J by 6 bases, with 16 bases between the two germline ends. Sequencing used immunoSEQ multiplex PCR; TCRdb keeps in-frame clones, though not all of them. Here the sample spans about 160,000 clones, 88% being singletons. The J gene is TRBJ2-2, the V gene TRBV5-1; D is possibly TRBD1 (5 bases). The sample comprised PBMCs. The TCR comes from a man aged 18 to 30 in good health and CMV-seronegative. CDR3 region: CASSRKTQGAGELFF. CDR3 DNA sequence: TGCGCCAGCAGCAGAAAGACGCAAGGGGCCGGGGAGCTGTTTTTT.